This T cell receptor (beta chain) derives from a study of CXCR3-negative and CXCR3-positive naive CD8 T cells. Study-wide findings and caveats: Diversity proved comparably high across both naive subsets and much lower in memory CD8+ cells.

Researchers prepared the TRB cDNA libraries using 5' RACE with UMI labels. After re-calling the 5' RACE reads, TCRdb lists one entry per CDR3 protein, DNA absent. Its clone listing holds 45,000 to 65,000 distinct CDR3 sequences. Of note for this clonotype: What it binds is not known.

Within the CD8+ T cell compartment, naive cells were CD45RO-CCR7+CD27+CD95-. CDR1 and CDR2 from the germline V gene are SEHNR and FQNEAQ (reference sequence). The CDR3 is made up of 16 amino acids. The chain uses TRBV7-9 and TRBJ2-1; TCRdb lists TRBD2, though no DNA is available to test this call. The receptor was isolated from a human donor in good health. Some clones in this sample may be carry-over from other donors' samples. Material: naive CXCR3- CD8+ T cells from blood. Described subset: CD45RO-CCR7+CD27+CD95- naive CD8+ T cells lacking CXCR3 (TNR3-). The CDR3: CASRGGLAGGHGEQFF.